These T cell receptor beta chains were read from a single sample in a study of CD8+ T cells in alopecia areata. The table came from immunoSEQ multiplex PCR; TCRdb's copy has only in-frame clones and leaves some out. The sample contains 80,000 to 100,000 clones, about 44% of which appear only once. Sequenced here: CD8+ T cells sorted from blood, sampled at week 24, from a patient treated with tofacitinib. These TCRs come from a human donor with alopecia areata. Each CDR3 is given with its conserved first and last residue. The D gene is left open where the match is weak. The size of a clone is reported for some rows only, either as once, few or many, or as a class for expanded clones.

v_gene: TRBV6-5; len: 14; j_gene: TRBJ2-3; d_gene: TRBD2; abundance: .; CDR3nt: TGTGCCAGCCGTCTAGCGGGAGGGGCAGATACGCAGTATTTT; CDR3aa: CASRLAGGADTQYF
v_gene: TRBV29-1; len: 10; j_gene: TRBJ2-2; d_gene: .; abundance: few; CDR3nt: TGCAGCGCCGACGCCGGGGAGCTGTTTTTT; CDR3aa: CSADAGELFF
v_gene: TRBV27; len: 14; j_gene: TRBJ1-3; d_gene: .; abundance: few; CDR3nt: TGTGCCAGCAGTTTGTCTCGCGTCGGAAACACCATATATTTT; CDR3aa: CASSLSRVGNTIYF
v_gene: TRBV6-5; len: 13; j_gene: TRBJ2-4; d_gene: .; abundance: few; CDR3nt: TGTGCCAGCAACCACGGGGCCGAAAACATTCAGTACTTC; CDR3aa: CASNHGAENIQYF
v_gene: TRBV30; len: 15; j_gene: TRBJ2-7; d_gene: TRBD1; abundance: .; CDR3nt: TGTGCCTGGAGTGTCGGGACAGGCATCTCCTACGAGCAGTACTTC; CDR3aa: CAWSVGTGISYEQYF
v_gene: TRBV11-2; len: 15; j_gene: TRBJ2-1; d_gene: TRBD2; abundance: .; CDR3nt: TGTGCCAGCAGCTTAGTGCTAGCGGGAGCCAATGAGCAGTTCTTC; CDR3aa: CASSLVLAGANEQFF
v_gene: TRBV4-3; len: 13; j_gene: TRBJ2-1; d_gene: .; abundance: once; CDR3nt: TGCGCCAGCAGCCAAGGACCCAACAACGAGCAGTTCTTC; CDR3aa: CASSQGPNNEQFF
v_gene: TRBV29-1; len: 14; j_gene: TRBJ2-3; d_gene: .; abundance: few; CDR3nt: TGCAGCGTCGCTACCCCTCTACCTACAGATACGCAGTATTTT; CDR3aa: CSVATPLPTDTQYF
v_gene: TRBV29-1; len: 11; j_gene: TRBJ2-7; d_gene: .; abundance: few; CDR3nt: TGCAGCGTTCTTGAGGGGTACGAGCAGTACTTC; CDR3aa: CSVLEGYEQYF
v_gene: TRBV4-1; len: 16; j_gene: TRBJ2-3; d_gene: .; abundance: .; CDR3nt: TGCGCCAGCAGCCTAGCCGGGATCGTCACCACAGATACGCAGTATTTT; CDR3aa: CASSLAGIVTTDTQYF
v_gene: TRBV5-1; len: 14; j_gene: TRBJ2-5; d_gene: .; abundance: few; CDR3nt: TGCGCCAGCAGTTCTACAGGGTGGTGGGAGACCCAGTACTTC; CDR3aa: CASSSTGWWETQYF
v_gene: TRBV13; len: 15; j_gene: TRBJ2-7; d_gene: TRBD2; abundance: .; CDR3nt: TGTGCCAGCAGCTTGAGGCTAGCGGGAGACTCCGAGCAGTACTTC; CDR3aa: CASSLRLAGDSEQYF
v_gene: TRBV4-1; len: 15; j_gene: TRBJ2-7; d_gene: TRBD1; abundance: few; CDR3nt: TGCGCCAGCAGCCAACTCCCGGGACAGGGCCACGAGCAGTACTTC; CDR3aa: CASSQLPGQGHEQYF
v_gene: TRBV14; len: 13; j_gene: TRBJ1-2; d_gene: .; abundance: few; CDR3nt: TGTGCCAGCAGCCAAGACTTTTCAGGTGGCTACACCTTC; CDR3aa: CASSQDFSGGYTF
v_gene: TRBV7-8; len: 18; j_gene: TRBJ2-1; d_gene: .; abundance: few; CDR3nt: TGTGCCAGCAGCTTAGTATTGTCTCGCGAAAGCTCCTACAATGAGCAGTTCTTC; CDR3aa: CASSLVLSRESSYNEQFF
v_gene: TRBV13; len: 13; j_gene: TRBJ1-1; d_gene: .; abundance: few; CDR3nt: TGTGCCAGTGGGGACCGCAGGGGTACTGAAGCTTTCTTT; CDR3aa: CASGDRRGTEAFF
v_gene: TRBV6-1; len: 10; j_gene: TRBJ2-5; d_gene: .; abundance: .; CDR3nt: TGTGCCAGCAGTGAAGGACGGTCCCACTTC; CDR3aa: CASSEGRSHF
v_gene: TRBV7-9; len: 11; j_gene: TRBJ2-3; d_gene: .; abundance: once; CDR3nt: TGTGCCACCTACCTTCGCGATACGCAGTATTTT; CDR3aa: CATYLRDTQYF
v_gene: TRBV19; len: 12; j_gene: TRBJ2-7; d_gene: TRBD1; abundance: few; CDR3nt: TGTGCCACAGGGACAGGTCCTGGCGAGCAGTACTTC; CDR3aa: CATGTGPGEQYF
v_gene: TRBV7-9; len: 17; j_gene: TRBJ1-1; d_gene: TRBD1; abundance: few; CDR3nt: TGTGCCAGCAGCTTATCGGGACTAGACAGGGCGAACACTGAAGCTTTCTTT; CDR3aa: CASSLSGLDRANTEAFF
v_gene: TRBV19; len: 13; j_gene: TRBJ1-3; d_gene: .; abundance: few; CDR3nt: TGTGCCAGTAGCGGACTTTCTGGAAACACCATATATTTT; CDR3aa: CASSGLSGNTIYF
v_gene: TRBV27; len: 13; j_gene: TRBJ2-7; d_gene: .; abundance: .; CDR3nt: TGTGCCAGCAGTCACGGCGCAACCTACGAGCAGTACTTC; CDR3aa: CASSHGATYEQYF
v_gene: TRBV2; len: 15; j_gene: TRBJ1-1; d_gene: .; abundance: .; CDR3nt: TGTGCCAGCACTAACCCCGGTCGGAGCCTCACTGAAGCTTTCTTT; CDR3aa: CASTNPGRSLTEAFF
v_gene: TRBV7-8; len: 15; j_gene: TRBJ2-1; d_gene: TRBD1; abundance: .; CDR3nt: TGTGCCAGCAGCTCAGAGGACAGGGGCTACAATGAGCAGTTCTTC; CDR3aa: CASSSEDRGYNEQFF
v_gene: TRBV6-1; len: 15; j_gene: TRBJ2-7; d_gene: .; abundance: once; CDR3nt: TGTGCCAGCAGTGTCGACAGCGGAGGGTTTGGCGAGCAGTACTTC; CDR3aa: CASSVDSGGFGEQYF
v_gene: TRBV28; len: 14; j_gene: TRBJ2-3; d_gene: .; abundance: many; CDR3nt: TGTGCCAGCAGTTTTGGCGGGCGCACAGATACGCAGTATTTT; CDR3aa: CASSFGGRTDTQYF
v_gene: TRBV9; len: 16; j_gene: TRBJ2-5; d_gene: TRBD2; abundance: .; CDR3nt: TGTGCCAGCAGCCTAATAGCGGGAGGGGTGACTGAGACCCAGTACTTC; CDR3aa: CASSLIAGGVTETQYF
v_gene: TRBV7-2; len: 17; j_gene: TRBJ2-1; d_gene: TRBD2; abundance: .; CDR3nt: TGTGCCAGCAGCTTGCTAGCGGGAGGTGTGTGGGACAATGAGCAGTTCTTC; CDR3aa: CASSLLAGGVWDNEQFF
v_gene: TRBV27; len: 13; j_gene: TRBJ2-7; d_gene: .; abundance: .; CDR3nt: TGTGCCAGCAGTTTTGGCGGGGCCCGGGAGCAGTACTTC; CDR3aa: CASSFGGAREQYF
v_gene: TRBV4-1; len: 15; j_gene: TRBJ1-1; d_gene: TRBD1; abundance: .; CDR3nt: TGCGCCAGCAGCCAGCCAGGGGGCTCAGACACTGAAGCTTTCTTT; CDR3aa: CASSQPGGSDTEAFF
v_gene: TRBV29-1; len: 14; j_gene: TRBJ1-2; d_gene: .; abundance: .; CDR3nt: TGCAGCGTTCCTCAAAAGGGGCTACCCTATGGCTACACCTTC; CDR3aa: CSVPQKGLPYGYTF
v_gene: TRBV6-5; len: 13; j_gene: TRBJ1-5; d_gene: .; abundance: .; CDR3nt: TGTGCCAGCAGTTACTCGAAGTTTCAGCCCCAGCATTTT; CDR3aa: CASSYSKFQPQHF
v_gene: TRBV13; len: 16; j_gene: TRBJ2-7; d_gene: TRBD2; abundance: few; CDR3nt: TGTGCCAGCAGCTTAGGACTAGCGGGCGGATCCTACGAGCAGTACTTC; CDR3aa: CASSLGLAGGSYEQYF
v_gene: TRBV28; len: 14; j_gene: TRBJ2-3; d_gene: .; abundance: .; CDR3nt: TGTGCCAGCAGTTTAAGGAGGAGCACAGATACGCAGTATTTT; CDR3aa: CASSLRRSTDTQYF
v_gene: TRBV28; len: 14; j_gene: TRBJ1-1; d_gene: TRBD1; abundance: many; CDR3nt: TGTGCCAGCAGTACCGGGACAGTCGGCACTGAAGCTTTCTTT; CDR3aa: CASSTGTVGTEAFF
v_gene: TRBV30; len: 13; j_gene: TRBJ2-5; d_gene: .; abundance: .; CDR3nt: TGTGCCTGGAGCCCCGACGTAGTGCAGACCCAGTACTTC; CDR3aa: CAWSPDVVQTQYF
v_gene: TRBV5-1; len: 17; j_gene: TRBJ2-5; d_gene: TRBD1; abundance: few; CDR3nt: TGCGCCAGCAGCTTGGACCCCTCCGCGACAGGGGACGGGACCCAGTACTTC; CDR3aa: CASSLDPSATGDGTQYF
v_gene: TRBV4-1; len: 17; j_gene: TRBJ1-1; d_gene: TRBD1; abundance: few; CDR3nt: TGCGCCAGCAGCCAAGATCGCACAGGGGGCGCGGGCACTGAAGCTTTCTTT; CDR3aa: CASSQDRTGGAGTEAFF
v_gene: TRBV28; len: 13; j_gene: TRBJ1-2; d_gene: .; abundance: few; CDR3nt: TGTGCCAGCAGTTTATTTACCTATAGTGGCTACACCTTC; CDR3aa: CASSLFTYSGYTF